This TCR beta chain was captured by sequencing in a study of shared clonotypes between healthy human individuals. Sequenced by immunoSEQ multiplex PCR; TCRdb stores in-frame clones only, minus some. The table records roughly 2,300,000 clones, roughly 92% of them present only once. V was pared by 6 bases and J by 6 bases, with 14 bases between. In germline, CDR1 is MNHEY, CDR2 SMNVEV (reference sequence). The CDR3 extends over 14 amino acids. Both subsets, CD45RA+ naive and CD45RA-negative memory, were split from the CD4+ cells. The chain joins TRBV27 to TRBJ1-4, with a weak D call TRBD1 (6 bases). The sequencing input was naive CD4+ T cells from PBMCs. The subset is: CD45RA+ positively selected. The TCR originated in a man younger than 35 in good health. Some clones in this sample may be carry-over from other donors' samples. The CDR3 bases are TGTGCCAGCAGGGTCAGAAGGGGGGATGAAAAACTGTTTTTT. Translation gives CASRVRRGDEKLFF. Drawing the rest from reference TRBV27 and TRBJ1-4, the complete variable domain is EAQVTQNPRYLITVTGKKLTVTCSQNMNHEYMSWYRQDPGLGLRQIYYSMNVEVTDKGDVPEGYKVSRKEKRNFPLILESPSPNQTSLYFCASRVRRGDEKLFFGSGTQLSVL.